The 15 T cell receptor beta chains reported below all come from one sample, sequenced in a study of blood T cell repertoires in COVID-19. TCRdb keeps only in-frame clones here, not all; method: immunoSEQ multiplex PCR. The sample yields about 420,000 clones, approximately 90% seen once. The material sequenced was peripheral blood. Receptor source: a man between 18 and 29 years old with COVID-19, enrolled during active disease.

The V and J genes are TRBV15 and TRBJ1-5, with no clear D. The CDR3 spans 15 residues. Germline V gene sequence: CDR1 LNHNV, CDR2 YYDKDF (reference sequence). The V end was cut by 3 bases, the J end by 3 bases, with 12 bases between. The CDR3 sequence: CATSRGRANNQPQHF. The DNA for the CDR3 is TGTGCCACCAGCAGGGGGAGGGCCAACAATCAGCCCCAGCATTTT.

The J gene is TRBJ1-5, the V gene TRBV6-1; perhaps TRBD1 as D (6 bases). Germline lookup yields CDR1 MNHNS and CDR2 SASEGT. Between the trimmed V and J ends, which lost 3 bases and 6 bases, there was a span of 12 bases. The CDR3 contains 14 residues. For the CDR3, the DNA is TGTGCCAGCAGTGAGGGGGGGGCAGGTCAGCCCCAGCATTTT. Translation gives CASSEGGAGQPQHF.

This clone has just one count. This chain links TRBV27 with TRBJ2-3, with D tentatively TRBD2 (6 bases). The CDR3 loop spans 14 amino acids. The ends were cut back, 6 bases at V and 6 bases at J, with 16 bases in the middle. CDR1 and CDR2 from the germline V gene are MNHEY and SMNVEV (reference sequence). The CDR3 region has the DNA TGTGCCAGCAGCGATAGCGGACCCGGGGATACGCAGTATTTT. This gives the protein CASSDSGPGDTQYF.

V gene TRBV7-9 combines with J gene TRBJ1-1; TRBD1 is a possible D gene (5 bases). V lost 4 bases to trimming and J lost 4 bases, with 16 bases between them. The CDR3 spans 15 residues. Germline V gene lookup returns CDR1 SEHNR and CDR2 FQNEAQ (reference sequence). This CDR3 is CASSSPDSLFTEAFF. The CDR3 DNA is TGTGCCAGCAGCTCGCCCGACAGCTTATTCACTGAAGCTTTCTTT.

This chain joins TRBV7-2 and TRBJ2-7, with TRBD1 matching over 7 bases. From germline, CDR1 is SGHTA and CDR2 FQGNSA. The ends lost 10 bases at V and 6 bases at J; junction bases unmatched: 12. The length of the CDR3 is 13 residues. The CDR3 reads CAIPRTGRSEQYF. The DNA of the CDR3 is TGTGCCATCCCTCGGACAGGTAGAAGCGAGCAGTACTTC.

The CDR3 nucleotides are TGTGCCAGCAGCAAAGGAACTGATTGCTCCTACAATGAGCAGTTCTTC. Translation: CASSKGTDCSYNEQFF. The chain links TRBV21-1 to TRBJ2-1; TRBD2, the table's D call, was not compared with the DNA. TRBV21-1 is classified as a pseudogene. The CDR3 extends over 16 amino acids.

The gene calls are TRBV6-5 and TRBJ2-1, with 12 bases matching TRBD2. CDR3 size: 16 residues. The trim removed 2 bases at V and 5 bases at J, leaving 4 bases unmatched. The germline V gene has CDR1 MNHEY and CDR2 SVGAGI. The chain's CDR3 is CASSYGLAGPDNEQFF. The CDR3 DNA reads TGTGCCAGCAGTTACGGACTAGCGGGGCCCGACAATGAGCAGTTCTTC.

Only one count was recorded for this clone. The chain links TRBV13 to TRBJ2-4; 10 positions match TRBD1. Germline V gives CDR1 PRHDT, CDR2 FYEKMQ (reference sequence). The V and J ends lost 5 bases and 1 base, in that order; junction bases with no gene match: 8. This CDR3 contains 17 residues. The CDR3 is CASSLFPGQGAKNIQYF. The CDR3 nucleotides read TGTGCCAGCAGCCTCTTCCCGGGACAGGGGGCCAAAAACATTCAGTACTTC.

The chain uses TRBV6-1 and TRBJ1-5; tentative D call: TRBD1 (5 bases). CDR1 and CDR2 (germline): MNHNS, SASEGT. The CDR3 is 15 amino acids. V lost 1 base to trimming and J lost 0 bases, with 7 bases between them. The CDR3 DNA is TGTGCCAGCAGTGAAGGACAGTTTAGCAATCAGCCCCAGCATTTT. Translated, it gives CASSEGQFSNQPQHF.

V usage is TRBV11-2 and J usage is TRBJ2-1, with 12 bases matching TRBD2. Germline V gene lookup returns CDR1 SGHAT and CDR2 FQNNGV. The CDR3 is 15 amino acids. The V and J ends lost 5 bases and 7 bases, in that order; junction bases with no gene match: 6. The CDR3 sequence: CASSPSSGRANEQFF. The CDR3 nucleotides read TGTGCCAGCAGCCCCTCTAGCGGGAGGGCTAATGAGCAGTTCTTC.

This chain links TRBV4-2 with TRBJ1-5; D ambiguous. This CDR3 spans 13 amino acids. Trimming cost V 3 bases and J 5 bases, with 8 bases left between them. CDR1 and CDR2 from the germline V gene are LGHNA and YNFKEQ. CDR3 amino acids: CASSQVGDQPQHF. The CDR3 bases are TGTGCCAGCAGCCAGGTCGGGGATCAGCCCCAGCATTTT.

The chain uses TRBV5-1 and TRBJ1-4, with D unresolved. The CDR3 consists of 13 residues. CDR1 and CDR2 (germline): SGHRS, YFSETQ. V was shortened by 2 bases and J by 4 bases, with 6 bases between the two germline ends. The CDR3 here is CASSLYSNEKLFF. The CDR3 coding sequence is TGCGCCAGCAGCTTATACAGTAATGAAAAACTGTTTTTT. Variable domain in full (rest from reference TRBV5-1 and TRBJ1-4): KAGVTQTPRYLIKTRGQQVTLSCSPISGHRSVSWYQQTPGQGLQFLFEYFSETQRNKGNFPGRFSGRQFSNSRSEMNVSTLELGDSALYLCASSLYSNEKLFFGSGTQLSVL.

This chain links TRBV5-1 with TRBJ1-1; D gene unclear. Looked up from germline, CDR1 is SGHRS and CDR2 is YFSETQ. The CDR3 length is 14 residues. The V end was cut by 7 bases, the J end by 0 bases, with 13 bases between. CDR3 loop: CASAKERVNTEAFF. Written as DNA, the CDR3 is TGCGCCAGCGCCAAGGAACGGGTGAACACTGAAGCTTTCTTT.

This chain uses TRBV7-9 with TRBJ1-2; 9 bases match TRBD1. CDR3 length equals 15 residues. Trimming cost V 5 bases and J 4 bases; bases outside gene matches: 8. Germline assignment: CDR1 SEHNR and CDR2 FQNEAQ (reference sequence). CDR3 region: CASSVDRGDVYGYTF. In nucleotides, the CDR3 is TGTGCCAGCAGCGTGGACAGGGGAGATGTCTATGGCTACACCTTC.

This clone showed up just once. The V call is TRBV5-1, the J call TRBJ1-1; D is perhaps TRBD1 (5 bases). The length of the CDR3 is 15 residues. Germline values: CDR1 SGHRS, CDR2 YFSETQ. The V end lost 4 bases, the J end lost 0 bases, and 13 bases lay between the germline ends. The CDR3 region has the DNA TGCGCCAGCAGCACCCCGACAGACCTGAACACTGAAGCTTTCTTT. Amino acid sequence: CASSTPTDLNTEAFF.